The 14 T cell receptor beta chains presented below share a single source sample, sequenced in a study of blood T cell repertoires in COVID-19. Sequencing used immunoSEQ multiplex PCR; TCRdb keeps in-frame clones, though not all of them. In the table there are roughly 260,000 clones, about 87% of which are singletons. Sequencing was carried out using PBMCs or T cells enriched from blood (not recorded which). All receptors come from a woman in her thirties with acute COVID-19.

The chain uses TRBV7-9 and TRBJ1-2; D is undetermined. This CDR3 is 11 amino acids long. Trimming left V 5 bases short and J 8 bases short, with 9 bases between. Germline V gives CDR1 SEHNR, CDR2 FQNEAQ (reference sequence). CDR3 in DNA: TGTGCCAGCAGCCGCAACCAGGGCTACACCTTC. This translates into CASSRNQGYTF.

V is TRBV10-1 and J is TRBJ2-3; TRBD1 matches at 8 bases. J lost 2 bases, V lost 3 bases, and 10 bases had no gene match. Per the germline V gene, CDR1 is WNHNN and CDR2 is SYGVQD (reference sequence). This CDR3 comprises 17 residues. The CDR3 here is CASSEDAGTGPTDTQYF. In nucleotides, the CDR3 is TGCGCCAGCAGTGAAGACGCGGGGACAGGACCCACAGATACGCAGTATTTT.

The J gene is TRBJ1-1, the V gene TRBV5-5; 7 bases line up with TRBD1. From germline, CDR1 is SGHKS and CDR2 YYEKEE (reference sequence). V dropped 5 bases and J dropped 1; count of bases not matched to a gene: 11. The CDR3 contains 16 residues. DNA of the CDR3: TGTGCCAGCAGTTACTACAGGGGAGCGGAGAACACTGAAGCTTTCTTT. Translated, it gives CASSYYRGAENTEAFF.

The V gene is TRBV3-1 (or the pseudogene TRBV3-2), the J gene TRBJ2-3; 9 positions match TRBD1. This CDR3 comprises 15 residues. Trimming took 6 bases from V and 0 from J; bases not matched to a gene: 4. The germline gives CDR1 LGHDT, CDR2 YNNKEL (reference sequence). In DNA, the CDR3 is TGTGCCAGCAGTCCCGGGACAGGGAGCACAGATACGCAGTATTTT. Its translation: CASSPGTGSTDTQYF.

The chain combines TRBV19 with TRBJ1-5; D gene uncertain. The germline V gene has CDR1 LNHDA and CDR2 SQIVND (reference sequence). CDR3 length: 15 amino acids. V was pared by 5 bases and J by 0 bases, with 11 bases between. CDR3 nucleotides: TGTGCCAGTAGTGTACAGAAAAATAGCAATCAGCCCCAGCATTTT. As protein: CASSVQKNSNQPQHF.

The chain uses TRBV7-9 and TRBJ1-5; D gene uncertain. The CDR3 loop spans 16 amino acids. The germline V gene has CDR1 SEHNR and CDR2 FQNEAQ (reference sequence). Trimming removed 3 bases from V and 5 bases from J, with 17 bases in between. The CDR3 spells CASSFTGIREDQPQHF. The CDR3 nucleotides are TGTGCCAGCAGCTTTACCGGGATTCGAGAGGATCAGCCCCAGCATTTT. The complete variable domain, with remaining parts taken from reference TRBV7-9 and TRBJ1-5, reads DTGVSQNPRHKITKRGQNVTFRCDPISEHNRLYWYRQTLGQGPEFLTYFQNEAQLEKSRLLSDRFSAERPKGSFSTLEIQRTEQGDSAMYLCASSFTGIREDQPQHFGDGTRLSIL.

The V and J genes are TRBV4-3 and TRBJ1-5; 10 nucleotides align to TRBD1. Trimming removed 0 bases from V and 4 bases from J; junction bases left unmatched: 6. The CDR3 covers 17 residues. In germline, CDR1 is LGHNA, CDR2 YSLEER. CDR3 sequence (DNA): TGCGCCAGCAGCCAAGAGGGGTGGACAGGGGGAAATCAGCCCCAGCATTTT. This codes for CASSQEGWTGGNQPQHF.

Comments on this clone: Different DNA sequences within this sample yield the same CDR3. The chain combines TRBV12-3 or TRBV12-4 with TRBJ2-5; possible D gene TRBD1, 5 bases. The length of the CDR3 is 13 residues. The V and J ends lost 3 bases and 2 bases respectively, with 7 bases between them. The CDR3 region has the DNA TGTGCCAGCAGTTTGGGGCTTCAAGAGACCCAGTACTTC. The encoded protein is CASSLGLQETQYF.

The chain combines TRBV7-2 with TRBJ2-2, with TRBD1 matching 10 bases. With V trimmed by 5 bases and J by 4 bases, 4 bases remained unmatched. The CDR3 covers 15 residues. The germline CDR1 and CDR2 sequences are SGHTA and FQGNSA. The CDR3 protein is CASSDRGLVTGELFF. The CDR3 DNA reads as TGTGCCAGCAGCGACAGGGGGCTGGTCACCGGGGAGCTGTTTTTT.

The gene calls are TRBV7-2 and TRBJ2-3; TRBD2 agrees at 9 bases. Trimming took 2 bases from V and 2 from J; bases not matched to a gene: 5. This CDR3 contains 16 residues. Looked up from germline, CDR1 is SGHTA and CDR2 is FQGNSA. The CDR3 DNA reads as TGTGCCAGCAGCTTAATGTCTAGCGGGAACACAGATACGCAGTATTTT. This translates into CASSLMSSGNTDTQYF.

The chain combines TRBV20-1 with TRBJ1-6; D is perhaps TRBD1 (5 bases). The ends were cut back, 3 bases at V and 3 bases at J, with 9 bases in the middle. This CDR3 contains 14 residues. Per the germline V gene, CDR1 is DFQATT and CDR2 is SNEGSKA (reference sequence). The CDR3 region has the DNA TGCAGTGCTAGTAAAGGGGTCTATAATTCACCCCTCCACTTT. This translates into CSASKGVYNSPLHF.

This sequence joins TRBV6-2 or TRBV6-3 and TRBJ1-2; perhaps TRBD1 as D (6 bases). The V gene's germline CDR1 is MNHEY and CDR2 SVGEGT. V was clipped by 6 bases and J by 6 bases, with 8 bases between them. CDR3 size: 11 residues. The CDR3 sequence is CASSAGDGYTF. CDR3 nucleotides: TGTGCCAGCAGCGCAGGGGATGGCTACACCTTC.

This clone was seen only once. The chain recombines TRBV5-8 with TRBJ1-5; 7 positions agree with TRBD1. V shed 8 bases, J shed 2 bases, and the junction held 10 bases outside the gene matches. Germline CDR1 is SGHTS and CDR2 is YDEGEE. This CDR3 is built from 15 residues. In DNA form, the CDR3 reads TGTGCCAGTAAACGCCGGGACAGCGGCAATCAGCCCCAGCATTTT. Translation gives CASKRRDSGNQPQHF.

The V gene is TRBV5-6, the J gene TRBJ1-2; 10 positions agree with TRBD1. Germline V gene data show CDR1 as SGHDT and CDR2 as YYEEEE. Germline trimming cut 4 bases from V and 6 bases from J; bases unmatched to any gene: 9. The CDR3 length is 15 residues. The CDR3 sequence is CASSPDRGPADGYTF. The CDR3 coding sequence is TGTGCCAGCAGCCCCGACAGGGGGCCTGCGGATGGCTACACCTTC.